This T cell receptor beta chain was sequenced in a study of CD8 T cells in Susac syndrome. Reverse transcription of about 0.5 to 1 ug RNA used random hexamers. TCRdb re-called the immunoSEQ multiplex PCR reads through MiXCR, storing one row per CDR3 protein. The data contain about 290,000 distinct CDR3 sequences, about 89% of them singletons. In germline, CDR1 is LGHNA, CDR2 YSLEER. Trimming stripped 0 bases from V and 6 bases from J, with 3 bases between. The CDR3 is made up of 12 amino acids. The chain employs TRBV4-3 and TRBJ2-1; D gene unclear. Sequencing was done on a sample of CD8+ T cells from PBMCs. The sequence was obtained from a human donor with multiple sclerosis. CDR3 in amino acids: CASSQEPNEQFF. In DNA, the CDR3 is TGCGCCAGCAGCCAAGAGCCCAATGAGCAGTTCTTC.